This T cell receptor (beta chain) stems from a study of T cell repertoires and leukemia-associated antigens. Study results and limitations: Whether expanded clones are antigen-specific and functional remains untested.

The CDR3 extends over 15 amino acids. Germline CDR1 MNHEY, CDR2 SVGAGI. TCRdb independently ran MiXCR on the 5' RACE reads; one entry per CDR3 protein. The sample comprises more than 8,000 distinct CDR3 sequences, 40% to 55% of which are singletons, and around 58% rests with the top ten. Concerning this clonotype itself: What it binds is not known. A read error may produce the germline difference seen at one junction end.

The TCR was taken from a female donor in good health. The sequencing input was CD3+ T cells sorted from blood and cultured. This chain connects TRBV6-5 to TRBJ1-2; D is uncertain. This CDR3 is CASSYLGQPDYDYTF. The CDR3 DNA follows: TGTGCCAGCAGTTACCTCGGCCAACCCGACTATGACTACACCTTC.